This T cell receptor (beta chain) derives from a study of CD8 T cells in Susac syndrome. Study as a whole: Patients with Susac syndrome were therapy-naive, taking corticosteroids, with some also receiving intravenous immunoglobulin, or taking intravenous immunoglobulin alone at the time their blood was drawn. Findings and caveats of the study: Susac-specific public clones were found in total CD8+ and CD8+ TEMRA repertoires, numbering 15 to 20 and five, respectively.

This CDR3 is 15 amino acids long. Trimming pared 0 bases from V and 3 bases from J, leaving 12 bases between. The V gene's germline CDR1 is LNHNV and CDR2 YYDKDF (reference sequence). Concerning this clonotype: Its antigen remains unknown.

The patients with Susac syndrome satisfied recently defined diagnostic criteria for either definite or probable disease. cDNA came from around 0.54 to 1 ug RNA primed by random hexamers. Amplification of the TCR beta CDR3 was carried out by immunoSEQ multiplex PCR, which spanned a total of 54 Vbeta and 13 Jbeta segments. MiXCR, applied by TCRdb to the immunoSEQ multiplex PCR reads, yields one record per CDR3 protein. The sample shows around 100,000 distinct CDR3 sequences, about 96% of them seen only once. This receptor was taken from a human donor with Susac syndrome. Sequencing input: CD8+ T cells from PBMCs. The chain joins TRBV15 to TRBJ2-7; D might be TRBD1 (5 bases). CDR3 nucleotide sequence: TGTGCCACCAGCAGAGATAAAGACAGCCTCTACGAGCAGTACTTC. It is translated as CATSRDKDSLYEQYF.